The 9 T cell receptor beta chains in this list originate from one sample, sequenced in a study of blood T cell repertoires in COVID-19. Clones were read by immunoSEQ multiplex PCR, and TCRdb kept only the in-frame ones, dropping some. Found here are roughly 230,000 clones, around 90% of them singletons; the top ten hold under 2.5%. Input material: peripheral blood. The receptors here all came from a woman aged 55-69 years with COVID-19, enrolled during active disease.

CDR3 in amino acids: CASSRQGNTEAFF. The CDR3 DNA is TGTGCCAGCAGTCGACAGGGGAACACTGAAGCTTTCTTT. This chain links TRBV12-3 or TRBV12-4 with TRBJ1-1, with 7 bases aligning to TRBD1. Losses at the gene ends were 5 bases for V and 1 base for J; bases not matched to a gene: 1. The CDR3 sequence is 13 residues long.

This chain uses TRBV27 with TRBJ2-4; possibly TRBD1 for D (6 bases). V lost 5 bases and J lost 4, with 15 bases in between. The CDR3 length is 15 residues. Per the germline V gene, CDR1 is MNHEY and CDR2 is SMNVEV (reference sequence). CDR3 DNA sequence: TGTGCCAGCAGTCTAAGTCCCGACAGGAAAAACATTCAGTACTTC. The encoded protein is CASSLSPDRKNIQYF.

The CDR3 bases are TGTGCCAGCTCACCAAGCCAGGGGATCTTGGGCGAGCAGTACTTC. Residues: CASSPSQGILGEQYF. The V call is TRBV18, the J call TRBJ2-7; possibly TRBD1 for D (6 bases). V was pared by 2 bases and J by 6 bases, with 17 bases between. CDR1 is KGHSH and CDR2 is LQKENI in the germline V gene. The CDR3 runs 15 residues.

The chain has TRBV29-1 and TRBJ1-4, with D tentatively TRBD1 (5 bases). Germline lookup yields CDR1 SQVTM and CDR2 ANQGSEA. V lost 4 bases and J 0 bases, leaving 6 bases between the germline ends. This CDR3 is built from 13 residues. CDR3 sequence (DNA): TGCAGCGTTGGGGGCGCAACTAATGAAAAACTGTTTTTT. It specifies CSVGGATNEKLFF.

This rearrangement joins TRBV29-1 to TRBJ1-1; D remains unclear. Germline V CDR1 and CDR2: SQVTM, ANQGSEA. The CDR3 has 12 amino acids. The germline V and J ends were trimmed by 6 bases and 5 bases, with 13 bases remaining between them. DNA of the CDR3: TGCAGCGTGCGGGGATTGAGAACTGAAGCTTTCTTT. Translation gives CSVRGLRTEAFF. Combining the CDR3 with reference TRBV29-1 and TRBJ1-1 gives the whole variable domain SAVISQKPSRDICQRGTSLTIQCQVDSQVTMMFWYRQQPGQSLTLIATANQGSEATYESGFVIDKFPISRPNLTFSTLTVSNMSPEDSSIYLCSVRGLRTEAFFGQGTRLTVV.

The genes are TRBV3-1 (or the pseudogene TRBV3-2) and TRBJ1-1; the D gene is possibly TRBD1 (5 bases). This CDR3 is built from 13 residues. Germline assignment: CDR1 LGHDT and CDR2 YNNKEL (reference sequence). V lost 4 bases and J 4 bases, leaving 10 bases between the germline ends. In DNA form, the CDR3 reads TGTGCCAGCAGCCTAGCGGGGGGCACTGAAGCTTTCTTT. Its translation: CASSLAGGTEAFF.

The chain has TRBV24-1 and TRBJ1-4, with 7 bases fitting TRBD1. Trimming removed 2 bases from V and 4 bases from J; junction bases left unmatched: 9. The CDR3 extends over 17 amino acids. CDR1 and CDR2 (germline): KGHDR, SFDVKD. CDR3 residues: CATSDCPRDSVNEKLFF. The DNA for the CDR3 is TGTGCCACCAGTGATTGCCCCCGGGACAGTGTTAATGAAAAACTGTTTTTT.

This chain uses TRBV7-9 with TRBJ1-2, with TRBD1 as a possible D gene (5 bases). The CDR3 totals 15 residues. V was cut by 5 bases and J by 3 bases, with 16 bases left in between. CDR1 and CDR2 from the germline V gene are SEHNR and FQNEAQ (reference sequence). The CDR3 spells CASSTLRDFDYGYTF. CDR3 nucleotide sequence: TGTGCCAGCAGCACCCTCCGGGACTTCGACTATGGCTACACCTTC.

This sequence joins TRBV18 and TRBJ1-1, with 8 bases identical to TRBD1. Germline CDR1 is KGHSH and CDR2 is LQKENI. The V and J ends lost 8 bases and 1 base, in that order; junction bases with no gene match: 3. The CDR3 spans 13 residues. The CDR3, as DNA: TGTGCCAGCCTCGGGACAGGGAACACTGAAGCTTTCTTT. Translation gives CASLGTGNTEAFF.